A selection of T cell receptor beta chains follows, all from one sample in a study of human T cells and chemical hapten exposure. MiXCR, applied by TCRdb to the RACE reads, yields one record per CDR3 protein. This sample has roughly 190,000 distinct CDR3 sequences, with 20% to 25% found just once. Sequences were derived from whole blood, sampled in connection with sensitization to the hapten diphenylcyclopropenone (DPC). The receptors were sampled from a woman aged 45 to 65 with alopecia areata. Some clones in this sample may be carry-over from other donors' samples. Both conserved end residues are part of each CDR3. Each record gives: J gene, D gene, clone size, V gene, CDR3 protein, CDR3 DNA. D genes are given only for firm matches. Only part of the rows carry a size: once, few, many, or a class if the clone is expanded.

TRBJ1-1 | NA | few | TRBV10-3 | CAISVGQEAFF | TGTGCCATCAGTGTGGGGCAGGAAGCTTTCTTT
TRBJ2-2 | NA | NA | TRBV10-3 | CAISDSGKNTGELFF | TGTGCCATCAGTGACTCTGGGAAGAACACCGGGGAGCTGTTTTTT
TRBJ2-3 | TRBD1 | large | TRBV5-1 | CASSLGRDRITDTQYF | TGCGCCAGCAGCTTGGGTCGGGACAGGATAACAGATACGCAGTATTTT
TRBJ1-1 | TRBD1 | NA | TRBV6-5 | CASILGQGSRAFF | TGTGCCAGCATCCTCGGACAGGGGAGTCGAGCTTTCTTT
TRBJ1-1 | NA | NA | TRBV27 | CASSPRWGGPEAFF | TGTGCCAGCAGTCCCCGTTGGGGAGGCCCTGAAGCTTTCTTT
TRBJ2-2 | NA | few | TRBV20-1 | CSAPRVTSGTGELFF | TGCAGTGCACCCAGGGTGACTAGTGGCACCGGGGAGCTGTTTTTT
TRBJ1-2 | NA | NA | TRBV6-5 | CASSYSGRNYGYTF | TGTGCCAGCAGTTACTCCGGGCGGAACTATGGCTACACCTTC
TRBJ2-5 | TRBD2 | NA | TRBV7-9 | CASSSLGLQETQYF | TGTGCCAGCAGCTCCTTGGGACTACAAGAGACCCAGTACTTC
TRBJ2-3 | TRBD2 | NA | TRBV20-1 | CSARGLAGVGTDTQYF | TGCAGTGCTAGGGGACTAGCGGGAGTGGGTACAGATACGCAGTATTTT
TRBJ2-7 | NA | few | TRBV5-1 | CASSRDTGSYEQYF | TGCGCCAGCAGCCGGGACACGGGCTCCTACGAGCAGTACTTC
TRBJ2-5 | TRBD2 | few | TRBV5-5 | CASSWQGLARETQYF | TGTGCCAGCAGCTGGCAAGGACTAGCTCGGGAGACCCAGTACTTC
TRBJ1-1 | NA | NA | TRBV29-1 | CSVEYVEAFF | TGCAGCGTTGAATATGTTGAAGCTTTCTTT
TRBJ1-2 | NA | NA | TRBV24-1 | CATSDLTIRNGFGYTF | TGTGCCACCAGTGACTTGACCATTCGGAATGGGTTTGGCTACACCTTC
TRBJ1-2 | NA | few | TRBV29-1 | CSVAGDYGYTF | TGCAGCGTTGCGGGGGATTATGGCTACACCTTC
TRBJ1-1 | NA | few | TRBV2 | CASSFRGAGSTEAFF | TGTGCCAGCAGCTTCCGGGGGGCAGGTAGCACTGAAGCTTTCTTT
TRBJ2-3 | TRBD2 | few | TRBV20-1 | CSALLAGGHTQYF | TGCAGTGCCCTGCTAGCGGGAGGCCATACGCAGTATTTT
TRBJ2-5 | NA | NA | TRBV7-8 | CASSSSGKETQYF | TGTGCCAGCAGCTCCAGCGGAAAAGAGACCCAGTACTTC
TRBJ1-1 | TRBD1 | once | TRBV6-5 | CASSYGQGGITEAFF | TGTGCCAGCAGTTACGGACAGGGTGGAATCACTGAAGCTTTCTTT
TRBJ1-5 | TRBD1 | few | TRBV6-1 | CASSGPYRQGSNQPQHF | TGTGCCAGCAGTGGTCCCTATCGACAGGGAAGCAATCAGCCCCAGCATTTT
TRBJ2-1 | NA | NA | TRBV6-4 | CASSIKASYNEQFF | TGTGCCAGCAGTATAAAAGCTAGCTACAATGAGCAGTTCTTC
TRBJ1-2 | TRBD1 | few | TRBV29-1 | CSAAGTGISYGYTF | TGCAGCGCAGCCGGGACAGGGATTTCTTATGGCTACACCTTC
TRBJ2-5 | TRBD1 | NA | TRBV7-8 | CASSSGQGRQETQYF | TGTGCCAGCAGCTCGGGACAGGGGAGACAAGAGACCCAGTACTTC
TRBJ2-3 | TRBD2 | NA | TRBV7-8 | CASSPLASGSGTDTQYF | TGTGCCAGCAGCCCCCTGGCTAGCGGGAGCGGCACAGATACGCAGTATTTT
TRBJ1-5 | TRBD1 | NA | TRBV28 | CATGTGGYSNQPQHF | TGTGCCACAGGGACAGGGGGTTATAGCAATCAGCCCCAGCATTTT
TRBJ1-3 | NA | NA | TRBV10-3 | CAISESQRSGNTIYF | TGTGCCATCAGTGAGTCGCAGCGCTCTGGAAACACCATATATTTT
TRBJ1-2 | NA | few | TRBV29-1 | CSVELPVPYGYTF | TGCAGCGTTGAACTCCCAGTCCCCTATGGCTACACCTTC
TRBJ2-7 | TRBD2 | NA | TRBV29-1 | CSVGLAPSYEQYF | TGCAGCGTTGGACTAGCTCCTTCCTACGAGCAGTACTTC
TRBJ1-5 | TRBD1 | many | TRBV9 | CASSVGQENQPQHF | TGTGCCAGCAGCGTTGGACAGGAAAATCAGCCCCAGCATTTT
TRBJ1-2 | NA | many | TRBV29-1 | CSVEDPGIYGYTF | TGCAGCGTTGAAGATCCTGGGATCTATGGCTACACCTTC
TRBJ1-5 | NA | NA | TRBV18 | CASSLREGSNWPQHF | TGTGCCAGCTCACTTCGGGAGGGTAGTAATTGGCCCCAGCATTTT
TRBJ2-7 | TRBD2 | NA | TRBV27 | CASSSGLAGRIYEQYF | TGTGCCAGCAGTTCGGGACTAGCGGGCAGGATCTACGAGCAGTACTTC
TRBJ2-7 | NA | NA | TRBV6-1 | CASSEALPHTYEQYF | TGTGCCAGCAGTGAAGCGCTCCCCCACACCTACGAGCAGTACTTC
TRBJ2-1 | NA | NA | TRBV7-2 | CASSLQRRIPGVQFF | TGTGCCAGCAGCTTACAAAGACGGATTCCTGGTGTGCAGTTCTTC
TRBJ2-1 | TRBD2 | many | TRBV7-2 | CASSLVPSGHNEQFF | TGTGCCAGCAGCTTAGTTCCTAGCGGCCACAATGAGCAGTTCTTC
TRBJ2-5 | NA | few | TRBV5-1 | CASSLGISGQGTETQYF | TGCGCCAGCAGCTTGGGAATCTCAGGCCAAGGGACGGAGACCCAGTACTTC
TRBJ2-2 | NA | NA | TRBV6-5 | CASSYQPPGVSGELFF | TGTGCCAGCAGTTACCAGCCCCCCGGGGTCTCCGGGGAGCTGTTTTTT
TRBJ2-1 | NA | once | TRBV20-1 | CSARGGTAYNEQFF | TGCAGTGCTAGAGGCGGGACAGCCTACAATGAGCAGTTCTTC
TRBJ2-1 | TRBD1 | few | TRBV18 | CASSPGGQGRGEQFF | TGTGCCAGCTCACCCGGTGGACAGGGGAGGGGTGAGCAGTTCTTC
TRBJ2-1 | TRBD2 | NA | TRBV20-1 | CSARPVRPGLLKYNEQFF | TGCAGTGCTAGACCCGTTCGACCGGGACTACTTAAATACAATGAGCAGTTCTTC
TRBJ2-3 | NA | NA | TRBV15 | CATSRDGLSTDTQYF | TGTGCCACCAGCAGAGATGGGCTAAGCACAGATACGCAGTATTTT
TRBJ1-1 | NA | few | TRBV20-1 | CSAQRGGRNTEAFF | TGCAGTGCACAGAGGGGCGGCAGGAACACTGAAGCTTTCTTT
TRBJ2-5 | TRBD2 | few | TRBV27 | CASRVAGQETQYF | TGTGCCAGCAGGGTAGCGGGGCAAGAGACCCAGTACTTC
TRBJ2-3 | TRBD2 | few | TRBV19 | CASSISGGTQYF | TGTGCCAGTAGTATAAGCGGGGGTACGCAGTATTTT
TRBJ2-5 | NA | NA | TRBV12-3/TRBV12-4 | CASSYTSSGDQETQYF | TGTGCCAGCAGTTATACTAGCTCGGGGGACCAAGAGACCCAGTACTTC
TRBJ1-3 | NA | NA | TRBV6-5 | CASSTGLISGNTIYF | TGTGCCAGCAGTACGGGACTGATCTCTGGAAACACCATATATTTT
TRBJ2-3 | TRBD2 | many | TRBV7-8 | CASSPRTSGHTDTQYF | TGTGCCAGCAGCCCCCGGACTAGCGGGCACACAGATACGCAGTATTTT
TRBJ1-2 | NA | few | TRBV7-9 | CASSLGWDSSGYTF | TGTGCCAGCAGCTTAGGGTGGGACTCGAGTGGCTACACCTTC
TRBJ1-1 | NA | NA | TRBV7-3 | CASSFDRDTEAFF | TGTGCCAGCAGCTTTGATCGGGACACTGAAGCTTTCTTT
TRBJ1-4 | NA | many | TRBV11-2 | CASSFTGTRGEKLFF | TGTGCCAGCAGCTTTACCGGGACCCGGGGTGAAAAACTGTTTTTT
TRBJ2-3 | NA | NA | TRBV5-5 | CASSLRTANTDTQYF | TGTGCCAGCAGCTTGCGGACAGCCAACACAGATACGCAGTATTTT
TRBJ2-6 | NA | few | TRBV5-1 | CASSFVDSGANVLTF | TGCGCCAGCAGCTTTGTGGATTCTGGGGCCAACGTCCTGACTTTC
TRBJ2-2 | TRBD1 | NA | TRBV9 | CASSEEDRALPGELFF | TGTGCCAGCAGCGAGGAGGACAGGGCACTTCCCGGGGAGCTGTTTTTT
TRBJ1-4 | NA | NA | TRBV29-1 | CSVGGQTNEKLFF | TGCAGCGTTGGGGGCCAGACTAATGAAAAACTGTTTTTT
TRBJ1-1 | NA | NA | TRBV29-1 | CSVGYDGDTEAFF | TGCAGCGTTGGATATGATGGGGACACTGAAGCTTTCTTT
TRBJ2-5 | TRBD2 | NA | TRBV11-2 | CASSLTSGRGQETQYF | TGTGCCAGCAGCTTAACAAGCGGGAGAGGGCAAGAGACCCAGTACTTC
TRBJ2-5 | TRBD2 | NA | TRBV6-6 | CASSTGTSVTYQETQYF | TGTGCCAGCAGTACCGGGACTAGCGTCACCTACCAAGAGACCCAGTACTTC
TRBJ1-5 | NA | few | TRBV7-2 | CASSLSSGLNQPQHF | TGTGCCAGCAGCTTAAGTTCAGGCCTCAATCAGCCCCAGCATTTT
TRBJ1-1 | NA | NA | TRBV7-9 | CASSFMGNTEAFF | TGTGCCAGCAGCTTTATGGGTAACACTGAAGCTTTCTTT
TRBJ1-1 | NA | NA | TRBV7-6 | CASSSEIPGVGNTEAFF | TGTGCCAGCAGCTCAGAGATCCCAGGGGTGGGGAACACTGAAGCTTTCTTT